The T cell receptor (beta chain) under discussion was sequenced for a study of blood T cells in healthy people across ages. V was pared by 6 bases and J by 7 bases, with 6 bases of the junction left unmatched. CDR3 length: 14 residues. The donors, aged roughly 6 to 95, were healthy Caucasians from Russia. Total RNA amounts of at least 5 micrograms were extracted per sample. Overall study results and limits: With age, beta diversity per million T cells declined roughly linearly, significantly by approximately 41.

In the case of this clonotype: Antigen unknown.

Using a J-beta primer mix together with a sample-barcoded 5' primer, a second PCR was run for roughly 6 to 11 cycles. Through a template-switch adaptor with 12 random nucleotides, each cDNA molecule received a tag. One entry per CDR3 protein, called by TCRdb with MiXCR from the 5' RACE reads. The table records approximately 810,000 distinct CDR3 sequences, around 34% of them present only once. This clonotype was obtained from a man in his late teens or twenties in good health. V gene TRBV12-3 or TRBV12-4 combines with J gene TRBJ2-2; 9 bases are a match to TRBD2. Sequenced: blood. The CDR3 DNA is TGTGCCAGCAGCCTGGGACTAGCTCTCGGGGAGCTGTTTTTT. It encodes CASSLGLALGELFF.